Listed below are T cell receptor beta chains from one sample, sequenced in a study of cytomegalovirus exposure and HLA in healthy donors. TCRdb keeps only in-frame clones here, not all; method: immunoSEQ multiplex PCR. The repertoire holds approximately 140,000 clones, approximately 86% seen once, with 7.5% to 9% in the top ten. Source material: PBMCs. The receptors shown here come from a man younger than 35 in good health and CMV-seropositive. Each CDR3 is given with its conserved first and last residue. Each record gives: V gene, D gene, clone size, J gene, CDR3 DNA, CDR3 protein. A D gene is named only where the DNA matches it firmly. Size tells how often a clone was seen (once, few, many) or the class of an expanded clone, and some rows leave it out.

v_call: TRBV7-2
d_call: TRBD1
clone_size: .
j_call: TRBJ2-2
cdr3_nt: TGTGCCAGCAGTCTGTACAGGGGACCCGGGGAGCTGTTTTTT
cdr3_aa: CASSLYRGPGELFF

v_call: TRBV11-2
d_call: .
clone_size: .
j_call: TRBJ2-7
cdr3_nt: TGTGCCAGCAGCTTACTGGGGAGGCTCTACGAGCAGTACTTC
cdr3_aa: CASSLLGRLYEQYF

v_call: TRBV15
d_call: .
clone_size: few
j_call: TRBJ1-5
cdr3_nt: TGTGCCACCAGCAGAGATCTCGGTCAGCCCCAGCATTTT
cdr3_aa: CATSRDLGQPQHF

v_call: TRBV11-3
d_call: .
clone_size: .
j_call: TRBJ1-1
cdr3_nt: TGTGCCAGCAGCTTAGACGGCCAGGGGTGGTTGGCTTGG
cdr3_aa: CASSLDGQGWLAW

v_call: TRBV6-1
d_call: .
clone_size: .
j_call: TRBJ1-1
cdr3_nt: TGTGCCGTGCTCCCAGGGGTGTTCGGCACTGAAGCTTTCTTT
cdr3_aa: CAVLPGVFGTEAFF

v_call: TRBV30
d_call: TRBD2
clone_size: .
j_call: TRBJ2-1
cdr3_nt: TGTGCCTGGAGTGTTGCTAGCGGGGGGTCCCGCCCTCCGGAGCAGTTCTTC
cdr3_aa: CAWSVASGGSRPPEQFF

v_call: TRBV5-8
d_call: .
clone_size: .
j_call: TRBJ1-5
cdr3_nt: TGTGCCAGCAGCTTGGAACTTGGGACACTTAATAGCAATCAGCCCCAGCATTTT
cdr3_aa: CASSLELGTLNSNQPQHF

v_call: TRBV5-1
d_call: .
clone_size: .
j_call: TRBJ2-2
cdr3_nt: TGCGCCAGCAGCTCCCGGGCGGGCACCGGGGAGCTGTTTTTT
cdr3_aa: CASSSRAGTGELFF

v_call: TRBV5-1
d_call: TRBD1
clone_size: once
j_call: TRBJ2-7
cdr3_nt: TGCGCCAGCAGCTTCAGCCCGGGACAGGGAGGCGAGCAGTACTTC
cdr3_aa: CASSFSPGQGGEQYF

v_call: TRBV7-9
d_call: TRBD2
clone_size: .
j_call: TRBJ2-3
cdr3_nt: TGTGCCAGCACCGAAACTAGCGGAACTAGCACAGATACGCAGTATTTT
cdr3_aa: CASTETSGTSTDTQYF

v_call: TRBV27
d_call: .
clone_size: .
j_call: TRBJ2-7
cdr3_nt: TGTGCCAGCAGCCCTACCGGGGGGCCCTACGAGCAGTACTTC
cdr3_aa: CASSPTGGPYEQYF

v_call: TRBV19
d_call: .
clone_size: .
j_call: TRBJ1-4
cdr3_nt: TGTGCCAGTAGTCCGGGATTCGTTGAAAAACTGTTTTTT
cdr3_aa: CASSPGFVEKLFF

v_call: TRBV2
d_call: TRBD1
clone_size: .
j_call: TRBJ2-3
cdr3_nt: TGTGCCAGCCTCCGGGACAGGGAGAGTAGTACGCAGTATTTT
cdr3_aa: CASLRDRESSTQYF

v_call: TRBV7-3
d_call: .
clone_size: .
j_call: TRBJ1-1
cdr3_nt: TGTGCCAGCAGCTTAAGGGGGCAGGGCGGAACTGAAGCTTTCTTT
cdr3_aa: CASSLRGQGGTEAFF

v_call: TRBV7-9
d_call: .
clone_size: .
j_call: TRBJ1-5
cdr3_nt: TGTGCCAGCAGCTTAGGAGTGGATCAGCCCCAGCATTTT
cdr3_aa: CASSLGVDQPQHF

v_call: TRBV5-6
d_call: TRBD2
clone_size: .
j_call: TRBJ2-2
cdr3_nt: TGTGCCAGCAGATGGGGGCTAGCGGGGAACACCGGGGAGCTGTTTTTT
cdr3_aa: CASRWGLAGNTGELFF

v_call: TRBV5-1
d_call: TRBD2
clone_size: .
j_call: TRBJ2-2
cdr3_nt: TGCGCCAGCAGCTTGGGTGACGGGAGGGTCACCGGGGAGCTGTTTTTT
cdr3_aa: CASSLGDGRVTGELFF

v_call: TRBV2
d_call: .
clone_size: .
j_call: TRBJ1-5
cdr3_nt: TGTGCCAGCAGCCCACAGGGACGCGGTCAGCCCCAGCATTTT
cdr3_aa: CASSPQGRGQPQHF

v_call: TRBV18
d_call: .
clone_size: .
j_call: TRBJ1-1
cdr3_nt: TGTGCCAGCTCACCACTTCACAGCACTGAAGCTTTCTTT
cdr3_aa: CASSPLHSTEAFF

v_call: TRBV5-4
d_call: .
clone_size: .
j_call: TRBJ2-7
cdr3_nt: TGTGCCAGCAGCTTTGGGGGGGGCTTGGACGAGCAGTACTTC
cdr3_aa: CASSFGGGLDEQYF

v_call: TRBV13
d_call: .
clone_size: .
j_call: TRBJ1-1
cdr3_nt: TGTGCCAGCAGCTTAGCGGGGGAAAAGAACACTGAAGCTTTCTTT
cdr3_aa: CASSLAGEKNTEAFF

v_call: TRBV5-1
d_call: TRBD1
clone_size: .
j_call: TRBJ2-3
cdr3_nt: TGCGCCAGCAGCCACAGGGGGCAGGGAGATACGCAGTATTTT
cdr3_aa: CASSHRGQGDTQYF

v_call: TRBV6-5
d_call: .
clone_size: .
j_call: TRBJ2-7
cdr3_nt: TGTGCCAGCAGTTATACAGGGATTTTAAGCGAGCAGTACTTC
cdr3_aa: CASSYTGILSEQYF

v_call: TRBV2
d_call: .
clone_size: .
j_call: TRBJ2-7
cdr3_nt: TGTGCCAGCAGTGAATTGGGGACTGCCTCCTACGAGCAGTACTTC
cdr3_aa: CASSELGTASYEQYF

v_call: TRBV11-3
d_call: .
clone_size: few
j_call: TRBJ2-7
cdr3_nt: TGTGCCAGCAGCTTATCTCGTAGTGGTGAACGCGAGCAGTACTTC
cdr3_aa: CASSLSRSGEREQYF

v_call: TRBV14
d_call: TRBD1
clone_size: few
j_call: TRBJ1-2
cdr3_nt: TGTGCCAGCAGCCAAGACCTACAGGGGAGGTATGGCTACACCTTC
cdr3_aa: CASSQDLQGRYGYTF

v_call: TRBV6-1
d_call: .
clone_size: .
j_call: TRBJ2-7
cdr3_nt: TGTGCCAGCAGGACCGGACAGCTCGGCACCTACGAGCAGTACTTC
cdr3_aa: CASRTGQLGTYEQYF

v_call: TRBV19
d_call: .
clone_size: .
j_call: TRBJ1-5
cdr3_nt: TGTGCCAGTAGTCGGGACATTAATCAGCCCCAGCATTTT
cdr3_aa: CASSRDINQPQHF

v_call: TRBV29-1
d_call: TRBD1
clone_size: few
j_call: TRBJ2-1
cdr3_nt: TGCAGCGTTGGCATCACAGGGGGCTCCTACAATGAGCAGTTCTTC
cdr3_aa: CSVGITGGSYNEQFF

v_call: TRBV5-8
d_call: .
clone_size: .
j_call: TRBJ1-6
cdr3_nt: TGTGCCAGCAGCTTACTAACAGGGACTAATTCACCCCTCCACTTT
cdr3_aa: CASSLLTGTNSPLHF

v_call: TRBV5-1
d_call: .
clone_size: .
j_call: TRBJ2-3
cdr3_nt: TGCGCCAGCAGCTTGTCCGGGACCACTAGCAGTGCAGATACGCAGTATTTT
cdr3_aa: CASSLSGTTSSADTQYF

v_call: TRBV30
d_call: TRBD1
clone_size: .
j_call: TRBJ1-2
cdr3_nt: TGTGCCTGGAGTCAAAACAGGGGGCGCGGCTATGGCTACACCTTC
cdr3_aa: CAWSQNRGRGYGYTF

v_call: TRBV2
d_call: .
clone_size: .
j_call: TRBJ2-1
cdr3_nt: TGTGCCAGCAGTGGTGGCCGAGGGCACAATGAGCAGTTCTTC
cdr3_aa: CASSGGRGHNEQFF

v_call: TRBV6-1
d_call: TRBD1
clone_size: .
j_call: TRBJ1-3
cdr3_nt: TGTGCCAGCAGCTCTACAGGGGCTGGAAACACCATATATTTT
cdr3_aa: CASSSTGAGNTIYF

v_call: TRBV28
d_call: TRBD1
clone_size: .
j_call: TRBJ1-3
cdr3_nt: TGTGCCAGCAGTTTAGTCCCGGGACAGGGTCTGTACGGAAACACCATATATTTT
cdr3_aa: CASSLVPGQGLYGNTIYF

v_call: TRBV10-2
d_call: .
clone_size: .
j_call: TRBJ1-2
cdr3_nt: TGCGCCAGCAGTAGTTTGGCAGAATTTCCTCTAGCTAACTATGGCTACACCTTC
cdr3_aa: CASSSLAEFPLANYGYTF

v_call: TRBV5-1
d_call: .
clone_size: .
j_call: TRBJ1-1
cdr3_nt: TGCGCCAGCAGCCGGGGACATCCCGAGGCTGAAGCTTTCTTT
cdr3_aa: CASSRGHPEAEAFF

v_call: TRBV5-6
d_call: TRBD1
clone_size: .
j_call: TRBJ2-7
cdr3_nt: TGTGCCAGCAGCTGGGGACAGGGGAAAATCTCCTACGAGCAGTACTTC
cdr3_aa: CASSWGQGKISYEQYF

v_call: TRBV13
d_call: TRBD1
clone_size: .
j_call: TRBJ2-7
cdr3_nt: TGTGCCAGCAGAACCTCGGGGACAGGGACCTACGAGCAGTACTTC
cdr3_aa: CASRTSGTGTYEQYF

v_call: TRBV7-6
d_call: TRBD1
clone_size: once
j_call: TRBJ2-1
cdr3_nt: TGTGCCAGCAGCTTAGCCAGGGGGACAGGGGAGTTCTTC
cdr3_aa: CASSLARGTGEFF

v_call: TRBV6-1
d_call: TRBD1
clone_size: .
j_call: TRBJ1-4
cdr3_nt: TGTGCCAGCAGTACCGGGACAGGGGTTGAAAAACTGTTTTTT
cdr3_aa: CASSTGTGVEKLFF

v_call: TRBV6-1
d_call: .
clone_size: few
j_call: TRBJ2-1
cdr3_nt: TGTGCCAGCCAGGGCCTAGGGCATCTAAATGAGCAGTTCTTC
cdr3_aa: CASQGLGHLNEQFF

v_call: TRBV21-1
d_call: .
clone_size: .
j_call: TRBJ1-6
cdr3_nt: TGTGCCAGCAGCAAAGATAGGGACAAAAACATTCCTCCCTGTTCACCCCTCCACTTT
cdr3_aa: CASSKDRDKNIPPCSPLHF

v_call: TRBV5-8
d_call: TRBD1
clone_size: .
j_call: TRBJ1-2
cdr3_nt: TGTGCCAGCAGCCAGACAGGGGACTATGGCTACACCTTC
cdr3_aa: CASSQTGDYGYTF

v_call: TRBV27
d_call: TRBD1
clone_size: .
j_call: TRBJ2-7
cdr3_nt: TGTGCCAGCGGACAGGGAGGCCTCGTTAGGGAGCAGTACTTC
cdr3_aa: CASGQGGLVREQYF

v_call: TRBV30
d_call: .
clone_size: .
j_call: TRBJ2-7
cdr3_nt: TGTGCCTGGAGTGTTGGGGCAGGGGATTACGAGCAGTACTTC
cdr3_aa: CAWSVGAGDYEQYF

v_call: TRBV25-1
d_call: .
clone_size: .
j_call: TRBJ1-2
cdr3_nt: TGTGCCAGCAGTCCATCGGGTCCTTGGTATGGCTACACCTTC
cdr3_aa: CASSPSGPWYGYTF

v_call: TRBV27
d_call: TRBD2
clone_size: .
j_call: TRBJ2-7
cdr3_nt: TGTGCCAGCAGTGAGACTAGCGGATTGCCCTACGAGCAGTACTTC
cdr3_aa: CASSETSGLPYEQYF

v_call: TRBV5-5
d_call: TRBD1
clone_size: .
j_call: TRBJ1-5
cdr3_nt: TGTGCCAGCAGCGGACAGGCGAAACAGCCCCAGCATTTT
cdr3_aa: CASSGQAKQPQHF

v_call: TRBV27
d_call: TRBD2
clone_size: .
j_call: TRBJ2-1
cdr3_nt: TGTGCCAGCAGTTTAGCCCTTGCGGATAGCGGGAGATCCTACAATGAGCAGTTCTTC
cdr3_aa: CASSLALADSGRSYNEQFF